This T cell receptor (beta chain) was captured by sequencing in a study of T cell repertoires in cytomegalovirus infection. Turning to the study itself: Carrying CMV and the relevant HLA type showed in public TCR beta signatures. Study-level results: The study found HLA-C-restricted CMV-specific TCR beta clonotypes dominating the ex vivo response.

MiXCR, run by TCRdb on the reads, gives a single entry per CDR3 protein. This table has 560,000 or so distinct CDR3 sequences, 16% appearing once. A note on this clonotype: Its antigen remains unknown. Just one base apart from a much larger clone, this may be a read error. As the CDR3 is not closed by the conserved phenylalanine or tryptophan, this likely results from a read error.

The CDR3 covers 14 residues. Per the germline V gene, CDR1 is SEHNR and CDR2 is FQNEAQ (reference sequence). With 1 base removed from V and 3 bases from J, the gap between germline ends came to 9 bases. The source of this sequence is a human donor in good health (CMV status not recorded). Some clones in this sample may be carry-over from other donors' samples. The chain has TRBV7-9 and TRBJ1-1; a weak D match, TRBD1 (5 bases). The sequencing input was CD8+ T cells from PBMCs. The CDR3 nucleotides are TGTGCCAGCAGCTTAGGACAGACCTACACTGAAGCTTTCTAT. Its protein is CASSLGQTYTEAFY.